These 32 T cell receptor beta chains were all obtained from the same sample, sequenced in a study of T-cell reconstitution after alpha-beta-depleted transplantation in children. This sample's TCRbeta library carried unique molecular identifier barcodes. TCRdb reprocessed the PCR reads via MiXCR and lists one record per CDR3 protein. The sample lists hundreds of thousands of distinct CDR3 sequences; approximately 22% were seen once. The starting material was PBMCs, mostly from graft donor cells, obtained 360 days after TCRalphabeta/CD19-depleted stem cell transplant. Source of these receptors: a boy under two years old who had a stem cell transplant for acute myeloid leukemia, so the T cells may come from the graft donor.

There are a few counts of this clonotype. The chain uses TRBV29-1 and TRBJ1-2, with 8 bases fitting TRBD1. The junction had 1 base not matched to a gene; V was cut back by 2 bases and J by 2 bases. The CDR3 covers 13 residues. In germline, CDR1 is SQVTM, CDR2 ANQGSEA. The CDR3 bases are TGCAGCGTTGAACAGGGGGCGAACTATGGCTACACCTTC. It is translated as CSVEQGANYGYTF.

There are a few counts of this clonotype. V usage is TRBV4-3 and J usage is TRBJ2-3; 7 positions match TRBD2. The ends lost 3 bases at V and 1 base at J; junction bases unmatched: 7. Looked up from germline, CDR1 is LGHNA and CDR2 is YSLEER. The CDR3 length is 16 residues. The CDR3 here is CASSHLRGGGTDTQYF. In nucleotides, the CDR3 is TGCGCCAGCAGCCACCTCCGGGGAGGGGGCACAGATACGCAGTATTTT.

The V call is TRBV5-1, the J call TRBJ2-5; 9 positions agree with TRBD1. The V segment lost 3 bases and the J segment 4 bases; nucleotides outside the gene matches: 7. The CDR3 consists of 15 residues. From germline, CDR1 is SGHRS and CDR2 YFSETQ. The CDR3 DNA reads as TGCGCCAGCAGCTCTGGACAGGGGAGAACAGAGACCCAGTACTTC. Translation: CASSSGQGRTETQYF.

The genes are TRBV28 and TRBJ2-3, with D perhaps TRBD2 (5 bases). This CDR3 comprises 14 residues. Deletions cut 4 bases from V and 1 base from J, with 9 bases between. The germline gives CDR1 MDHEN, CDR2 SYDVKM. This CDR3 reads CASSSWGGTDTQYF. CDR3 DNA: TGTGCCAGCAGTTCCTGGGGAGGCACAGATACGCAGTATTTT.

This clonotype was observed a few times. The rearrangement joins TRBV20-1 to TRBJ2-7; 7 bases align to TRBD1. CDR1 DFQATT and CDR2 SNEGSKA come from the germline V gene (reference sequence). The CDR3 is 13 residues long. V lost 1 base, J lost 6 bases, and 6 bases stayed unmatched. As DNA, the CDR3 is TGCAGTGCTAGAGTCGACAGGGCCGGCGAGCAGTACTTC. Translating gives CSARVDRAGEQYF.

For the CDR3, the DNA is TGTGCCAGCAGCCCGGGGGGATTAGTAGGAGATACGCAGTATTTT. Translated: CASSPGGLVGDTQYF. The genes are TRBV11-2 and TRBJ2-3, with 7 bases identical to TRBD2. J was trimmed by 5 bases and V by 5 bases; bases with no gene match: 10. Germline assignment: CDR1 SGHAT and CDR2 FQNNGV. The CDR3 is 15 residues long.

This clonotype occurred many times. The junction and the germline gene differ at one end; a read error may be behind it. The chain couples TRBV12-3 or TRBV12-4 to TRBJ1-1, with D unclear. The CDR3 covers 14 residues. CDR3: CASSLRQANTEAFF. The CDR3 nucleotides are TGCGCCAGCAGCTTGCGGCAGGCTAACACTGAAGCTTTCTTT.

The sample holds many counts of this clonotype. The chain employs TRBV29-1 and TRBJ2-7, with D possibly matching TRBD2 (5 bases). V was trimmed by 0 bases and J by 4 bases, leaving 16 bases between them. The length of the CDR3 is 15 residues. Looked up from germline, CDR1 is SQVTM and CDR2 is ANQGSEA. The CDR3 DNA sequence: TGCAGCGTTGAAGATGAGCGGTTGTCGAGTTACGAGCAGTACTTC. It translates to CSVEDERLSSYEQYF.

This clonotype occurred many times. The chain has TRBV6-1 and TRBJ2-3; D is unresolved. Germline CDR1 and CDR2: MNHNS and SASEGT. There are 17 residues in the CDR3. Trimming removed 5 bases at V and 0 bases at J, with 18 bases between. The CDR3, as DNA: TGTGCCAGCAGTCCACCCCTTGAAAGGTCGAGCACAGATACGCAGTATTTT. It encodes CASSPPLERSSTDTQYF.

This clonotype was counted only a few times. J is TRBJ1-2 and V is TRBV20-1; D is undetermined. In germline, CDR1 is DFQATT, CDR2 SNEGSKA (reference sequence). This CDR3 comprises 12 residues. Deletions cut 6 bases from V and 6 bases from J, with 14 bases between. The CDR3 loop is CSALRSEDGYTF. CDR3 coding DNA: TGCAGTGCCTTGCGATCGGAGGATGGCTACACCTTC.

This clonotype came up many times. J is TRBJ2-7 and V is TRBV5-5; the match to TRBD1 covers 8 bases. The ends lost 4 bases at V and 2 bases at J; junction bases unmatched: 5. Germline lookup yields CDR1 SGHKS and CDR2 YYEKEE (reference sequence). The CDR3 spans 14 residues. The CDR3 sequence is CASSPDRDPYEQYF. CDR3 in DNA: TGTGCCAGCAGCCCGGACAGGGACCCCTACGAGCAGTACTTC.

The rearrangement joins TRBV5-1 to TRBJ2-1; D is possibly TRBD1 (6 bases). Germline V gene sequence: CDR1 SGHRS, CDR2 YFSETQ. The germline V and J ends were trimmed by 4 bases and 13 bases, with 18 bases remaining between them. The CDR3 runs 13 residues. The CDR3 sequence: CASSAERTDQQFF. The CDR3, as DNA: TGCGCCAGCAGCGCGGAAAGGACAGACCAACAGTTCTTC.

This clonotype has just a few counts. The genes are TRBV28 and TRBJ2-3; D not resolved. V was clipped by 6 bases and J by 3 bases, with 16 bases between them. Per the germline V gene, CDR1 is MDHEN and CDR2 is SYDVKM. The CDR3 is 15 residues long. The CDR3: CASRSVRVGTDTQYF. CDR3 coding DNA: TGTGCCAGCAGATCCGTTCGGGTGGGGACAGATACGCAGTATTTT.

Ten or more counts support this clonotype. The J gene is TRBJ2-1, the V gene TRBV5-1, with 10 bases that match TRBD2. In germline, CDR1 is SGHRS, CDR2 YFSETQ. The V and J ends lost 0 bases and 12 bases, in that order; junction bases with no gene match: 6. The CDR3 extends over 14 amino acids. The CDR3 protein is CASSLVGSSGGQFF. For the CDR3, the DNA is TGCGCCAGCAGCTTGGTGGGGTCTAGCGGGGGGCAGTTCTTC. Variable domain in full (rest from reference TRBV5-1 and TRBJ2-1): KAGVTQTPRYLIKTRGQQVTLSCSPISGHRSVSWYQQTPGQGLQFLFEYFSETQRNKGNFPGRFSGRQFSNSRSEMNVSTLELGDSALYLCASSLVGSSGGQFFGPGTRLTVL.

There are many counts of this clonotype. This chain uses TRBV4-1 with TRBJ1-5; D not certain. There are 8 residues in the CDR3. Germline V gives CDR1 MGHRA, CDR2 YSYEKL. Trimming took off 5 bases at V and 11 bases at J, with 1 base between the two ends. CDR3 protein: CASSSQHF. For the CDR3, the DNA is TGCGCCAGCAGCTCCCAGCATTTT.

This clonotype occurred many times. The gene calls are TRBV15 and TRBJ2-1; 8 bases fit TRBD1. Germline trimming cut 4 bases from V and 6 bases from J; bases unmatched to any gene: 2. Per the germline V gene, CDR1 is LNHNV and CDR2 is YYDKDF (reference sequence). The CDR3 is made up of 13 amino acids. CDR3 loop: CATSTDRANEQFF. DNA of the CDR3: TGTGCCACCAGCACGGACAGGGCCAATGAGCAGTTCTTC.

There are many counts of this clonotype. The CDR3 DNA sequence: TGTGCCAGCAGCAATCCCGGGACAGGCGGGACCCAGTACTTC. The encoded protein is CASSNPGTGGTQYF. V is TRBV12-3 or TRBV12-4 and J is TRBJ2-5; 8 positions agree with TRBD1. The J segment lost 7 bases and the V segment lost 6 bases, leaving 10 bases of the junction unmatched. This CDR3 is 14 amino acids long.

This clonotype was seen a few times. V gene TRBV10-3 combines with J gene TRBJ1-5; D ambiguous. CDR3 length equals 14 residues. The V gene's germline CDR1 is ENHRY and CDR2 SYGVKD. The V end lost 3 bases, the J end lost 0 bases, and 6 bases lay between the germline ends. The CDR3 nucleotides read TGTGCCATCAGTGAACAGCTTAGCAATCAGCCCCAGCATTTT. It yields the protein CAISEQLSNQPQHF.

This clonotype was observed many times. The J gene is TRBJ1-1, the V gene TRBV28; no clear D. The CDR3 spans 14 residues. The ends were cut back, 4 bases at V and 0 bases at J, with 9 bases in the middle. Germline V gives CDR1 MDHEN, CDR2 SYDVKM. The CDR3 region is CASSSTKMNTEAFF. In DNA, the CDR3 is TGTGCCAGCAGTTCGACAAAGATGAACACTGAAGCTTTCTTT.

As concerns this clonotype: Possible read error: a much larger clone is one base away. The chain employs TRBV5-1 and TRBJ1-6; 8 bases map to TRBD1. The junction had 5 bases not matched to a gene; V was cut back by 3 bases and J by 9 bases. The germline V gene has CDR1 SGHRS and CDR2 YFSETQ. CDR3 length: 14 residues. The CDR3 reads CASSSQGAFSPLHF. Written as DNA, the CDR3 is TGCGCCAGCAGCTCGCAGGGGGCGTTTTCACCCCTCCACTTT.

This clonotype was counted between two and nine times. V gene TRBV7-2 combines with J gene TRBJ2-3; tentatively, D is TRBD2 (6 bases). The CDR3 runs to 16 residues. V lost 1 base, J lost 1 base, and 12 bases lay in between. The germline V gene encodes CDR1 SGHTA and CDR2 FQGNSA. CDR3 sequence (DNA): TGTGCCAGCAGCTTAGTTGGCGGGGCTGGCACAGATACGCAGTATTTT. This encodes CASSLVGGAGTDTQYF. The complete variable domain, with remaining parts taken from reference TRBV7-2 and TRBJ2-3, reads GAGVSQSPSNKVTEKGKDVELRCDPISGHTALYWYRQSLGQGLEFLIYFQGNSAPDKSGLPSDRFSAERTGGSVSTLTIQRTQQEDSAVYLCASSLVGGAGTDTQYFGPGTRLTVL.

The chain uses TRBV7-2 and TRBJ2-5; 11 nucleotides agree with TRBD2. V lost 0 bases to trimming and J lost 5 bases; unmatched junction nucleotides: 5. In germline, CDR1 is SGHTA, CDR2 FQGNSA. This CDR3 is 16 amino acids long. CDR3 DNA sequence: TGTGCCAGCAGCTTAGCGGGACTAGCGGCGGGGGAGACCCAGTACTTC. Its protein is CASSLAGLAAGETQYF.

The CDR3 nucleotides read TGTGCCAGCAGCCCCGCTAATTCACCCCTCCACTTT. This gives the protein CASSPANSPLHF. The J gene is TRBJ1-6, the V gene TRBV7-6; D remains ambiguous. Germline CDR1 is SGHVS and CDR2 is FNYEAQ. V gave up 5 bases and J gave up 6 bases, with 5 bases separating them. CDR3 length equals 12 residues.

The chain recombines TRBV20-1 with TRBJ1-5; D possibly corresponds to TRBD1 (5 bases). CDR1 and CDR2 from the germline V gene are DFQATT and SNEGSKA (reference sequence). Trimming pared 5 bases from V and 0 bases from J, leaving 11 bases between. The CDR3 has 14 amino acids. CDR3 DNA: TGCAGTGCTCTGCATAGGGGTAGCAATCAGCCCCAGCATTTT. Translating it yields CSALHRGSNQPQHF.

This sequence joins TRBV20-1 and TRBJ2-1; D may be TRBD2 (5 bases). The ends were cut back, 6 bases at V and 0 bases at J, with 18 bases in the middle. The V gene's germline CDR1 is DFQATT and CDR2 SNEGSKA (reference sequence). This CDR3 comprises 16 residues. The CDR3 bases are TGCAGTGCCCAAGGTCGCCCGGGAAGCTCCTACAATGAGCAGTTCTTC. Translation: CSAQGRPGSSYNEQFF.

The chain employs TRBV5-5 and TRBJ2-3; TRBD2 matches at 10 bases. The CDR3 runs 18 residues. Trimming removed 0 bases from V and 3 bases from J; junction bases left unmatched: 10. CDR1 is SGHKS and CDR2 is YYEKEE in the germline V gene (reference sequence). The CDR3 is CASSLVPQRGGWTDTQYF. The DNA for the CDR3 is TGTGCCAGCAGCTTGGTCCCGCAGCGGGGGGGCTGGACAGATACGCAGTATTTT.

The chain carries TRBV7-9 and TRBJ1-4, with TRBD1 matching 7 bases. The CDR3 extends over 15 amino acids. The germline CDR1 and CDR2 sequences are SEHNR and FQNEAQ (reference sequence). Trimming at V came to 1 base and at J to 7 bases, leaving 6 bases not matched to a gene. CDR3 sequence reads: CASSLEGALSEKLFF. DNA for the CDR3: TGTGCCAGCAGCTTAGAGGGGGCGCTGAGTGAAAAACTGTTTTTT.

The V gene is TRBV10-3, the J gene TRBJ1-6; D might be TRBD1 (5 bases). Trimming left V 9 bases short and J 8 bases short, with 14 bases between. Germline-derived CDR1 and CDR2 are ENHRY and SYGVKD. The CDR3 has 13 amino acids. CDR3 nucleotide sequence: TGTGCCATAGAGACAGTGAATGATTCACCCCTCCACTTT. Its protein product is CAIETVNDSPLHF.

This sequence joins TRBV28 and TRBJ2-7; no clear D. Germline V gene sequence: CDR1 MDHEN, CDR2 SYDVKM. V gave up 4 bases and J gave up 2 bases, with 15 bases separating them. The CDR3 runs 15 residues. The CDR3: CASSSGLSPAYEQYV. CDR3 DNA sequence: TGTGCCAGCAGTTCCGGGCTCTCCCCCGCCTACGAGCAGTACGTC.

The V and J genes are TRBV29-1 and TRBJ2-7; 7 bases align to TRBD2. CDR1 and CDR2 from the germline V gene are SQVTM and ANQGSEA. V shed 4 bases, J shed 6 bases, and the junction held 9 bases outside the gene matches. The CDR3 runs to 13 residues. In DNA form, the CDR3 reads TGCAGCGTTGGTGTCGGGGGGATTTCCGAGCAGTACTTC. Translating it yields CSVGVGGISEQYF.

Comments on this clonotype: Being one base from a much bigger clone, this may be a read error. This chain joins TRBV20-1 and TRBJ2-5, with 12 bases fitting TRBD2. The CDR3 extends over 18 amino acids. CDR1 DFQATT and CDR2 SNEGSKA come from the germline V gene (reference sequence). The CDR3 bases are TGCAGTGTTAGAGATCCTGGTAGGACTAGCGGGGCACAAGAGACCCAGTACTTC. Its protein product is CSVRDPGRTSGAQETQYF.

J is TRBJ2-3 and V is TRBV20-1; the D is unclear. This CDR3 has 15 residues. Germline V gene lookup returns CDR1 DFQATT and CDR2 SNEGSKA (reference sequence). V was pared by 3 bases and J by 2 bases, with 15 bases between. CDR3 protein: CSASVTPLNTDTQYF. The CDR3, as DNA: TGCAGTGCTAGTGTCACACCGCTCAACACAGATACGCAGTATTTT.